The following is a T cell receptor (beta chain) sequence with its context. Its antigen is still unknown. There are 15 residues in the CDR3. Per germline, CDR1 MNHNY and CDR2 SVGAGI (reference sequence). Trimming cost V 6 bases and J 6 bases; bases outside gene matches: 9. It was autoimmune disease history or systemic immunosuppression that excluded patients. The data stem from a study of OX40 agonist ivuxolimab in advanced cancers. As for the study in general: Melanoma, hepatocellular carcinoma, head and neck or renal cell cancer occurred in dose-escalation patients.

Study-wide points: No determination was made of the antigen specificity of the expanded peripheral T cells. Some of the nonresponding patients also showed low levels of normalized T-cell clonal expansion.

Assay: immunoSEQ multiplex PCR; the TCRdb copy retains only in-frame clones and omits some. The data contain roughly 100,000 clones, approximately 93% of them singletons. The TCR comes from an adult with an advanced solid tumor such as melanoma, head and neck, liver or kidney cancer. The chain is built from TRBV6-6 and TRBJ2-1, with TRBD2 matching 9 bases. The material was CD4+ or CD8+ T cells sorted from blood, obtained in a trial of the OX40 agonist ivuxolimab. CDR3 sequence: CASSPTSGFSNEQFF. Written as DNA, the CDR3 is TGTGCCAGCAGCCCCACTAGCGGGTTCTCCAATGAGCAGTTCTTC.